This record concerns one TCR beta chain sequence. The target antigen is unknown. Clones were read by immunoSEQ multiplex PCR, and TCRdb kept only the in-frame ones, dropping some. The sample contains 110,000 or so clones, 91% of which appear only once. This record belongs to a study of T cell responses to AZD1222 COVID-19 vaccine. Study overall: Second-dose schedules of about 4 or about 12 weeks were combined.

Study-level points and caveats: Researchers report vaccine-associated CD4 TCRs spanning spike, with dominance at 160-218 and 743-854. Repertoires were sampled only after the peak T cell response.

Specimen: peripheral blood, collected on day 0 of AZD1222 vaccination. The source is an adult in good health.

The CDR3: CASREGQVSSYEQYF. CDR3 DNA sequence: TGTGCCAGCAGAGAGGGACAGGTGAGCTCCTACGAGCAGTACTTC. The chain has TRBV6-6 and TRBJ2-7; 8 positions agree with TRBD1. CDR3 length equals 15 residues. Germline-derived CDR1 and CDR2 are MNHNY and SVGAGI (reference sequence). V dropped 6 bases and J dropped 0; count of bases not matched to a gene: 7.